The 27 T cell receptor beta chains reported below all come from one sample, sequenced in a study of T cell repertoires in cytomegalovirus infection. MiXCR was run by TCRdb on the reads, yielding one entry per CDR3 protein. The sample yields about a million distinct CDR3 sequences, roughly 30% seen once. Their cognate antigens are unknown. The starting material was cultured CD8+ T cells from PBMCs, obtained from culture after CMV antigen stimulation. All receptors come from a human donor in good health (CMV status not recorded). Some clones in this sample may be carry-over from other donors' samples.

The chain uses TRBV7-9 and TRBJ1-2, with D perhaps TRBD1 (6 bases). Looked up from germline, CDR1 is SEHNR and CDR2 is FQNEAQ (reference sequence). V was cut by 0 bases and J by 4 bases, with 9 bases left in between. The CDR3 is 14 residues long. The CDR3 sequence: CASSLAWTVYGYTF. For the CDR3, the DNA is TGTGCCAGCAGCTTAGCGTGGACAGTCTATGGCTACACCTTC.

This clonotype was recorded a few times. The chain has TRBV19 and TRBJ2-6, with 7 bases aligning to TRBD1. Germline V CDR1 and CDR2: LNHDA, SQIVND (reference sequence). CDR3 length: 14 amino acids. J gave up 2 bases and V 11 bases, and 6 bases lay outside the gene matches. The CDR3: CARKGGAGANVLTF. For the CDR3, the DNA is TGTGCCCGCAAAGGGGGCGCTGGGGCCAACGTCCTGACTTTC.

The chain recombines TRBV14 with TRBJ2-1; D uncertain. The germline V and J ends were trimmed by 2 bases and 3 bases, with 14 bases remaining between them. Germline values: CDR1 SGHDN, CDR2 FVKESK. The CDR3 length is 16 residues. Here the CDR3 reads CASSQRSMPIYNEQFF. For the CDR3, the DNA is TGTGCCAGCAGCCAAAGGTCCATGCCTATCTACAATGAGCAGTTCTTC.

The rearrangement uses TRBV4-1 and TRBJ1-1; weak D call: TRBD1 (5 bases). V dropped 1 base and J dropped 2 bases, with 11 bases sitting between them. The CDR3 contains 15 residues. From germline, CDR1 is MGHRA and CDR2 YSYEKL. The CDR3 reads CASSQVPTANTEAFF. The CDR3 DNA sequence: TGCGCCAGCAGCCAAGTCCCGACAGCTAACACTGAAGCTTTCTTT.

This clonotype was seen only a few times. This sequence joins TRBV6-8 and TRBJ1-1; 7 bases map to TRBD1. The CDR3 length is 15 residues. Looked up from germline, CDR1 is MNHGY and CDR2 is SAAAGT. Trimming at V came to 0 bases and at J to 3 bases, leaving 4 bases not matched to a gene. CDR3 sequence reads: CASSYSNQGDTEAFF. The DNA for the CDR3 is TGTGCCAGCAGTTACTCGAACCAGGGGGACACTGAAGCTTTCTTT.

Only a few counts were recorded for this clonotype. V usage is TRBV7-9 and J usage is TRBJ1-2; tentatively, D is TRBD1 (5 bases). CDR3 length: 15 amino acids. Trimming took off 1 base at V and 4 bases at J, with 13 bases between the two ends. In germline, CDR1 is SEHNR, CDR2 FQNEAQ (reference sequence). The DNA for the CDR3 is TGTGCCAGCAGCTTAGGGACCGCAGGGACCTATGGCTACACCTTC. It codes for CASSLGTAGTYGYTF.

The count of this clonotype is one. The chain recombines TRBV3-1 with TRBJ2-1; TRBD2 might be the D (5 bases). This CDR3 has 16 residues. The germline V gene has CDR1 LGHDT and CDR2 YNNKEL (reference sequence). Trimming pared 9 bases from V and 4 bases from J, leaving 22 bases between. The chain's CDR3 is CASRGMAGLTYNEQFF. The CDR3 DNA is TGTGCCAGTCGAGGGATGGCGGGCCTAACTTACAATGAGCAGTTCTTC.

The chain's CDR3 is CSAADGFYGYTF. CDR3 sequence (DNA): TGCAGCGCCGCGGACGGGTTCTATGGCTACACCTTC. The rearrangement uses TRBV29-1 and TRBJ1-2; D is undetermined. V lost 7 bases to trimming and J lost 4 bases, with 13 bases between them. This CDR3 has 12 amino acids. Per germline, CDR1 SQVTM and CDR2 ANQGSEA.

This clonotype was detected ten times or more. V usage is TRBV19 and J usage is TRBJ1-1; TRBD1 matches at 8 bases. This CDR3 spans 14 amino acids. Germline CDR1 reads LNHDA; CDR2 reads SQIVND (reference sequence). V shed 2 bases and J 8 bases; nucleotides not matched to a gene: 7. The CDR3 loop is CASSIMGRTGEAFF. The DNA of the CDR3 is TGTGCCAGTAGTATAATGGGTAGGACAGGGGAAGCTTTCTTT. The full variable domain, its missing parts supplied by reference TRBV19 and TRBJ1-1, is DGGITQSPKYLFRKEGQNVTLSCEQNLNHDAMYWYRQDPGQGLRLIYYSQIVNDFQKGDIAEGYSVSREKKESFPLTVTSAQKNPTAFYLCASSIMGRTGEAFFGQGTRLTVV.

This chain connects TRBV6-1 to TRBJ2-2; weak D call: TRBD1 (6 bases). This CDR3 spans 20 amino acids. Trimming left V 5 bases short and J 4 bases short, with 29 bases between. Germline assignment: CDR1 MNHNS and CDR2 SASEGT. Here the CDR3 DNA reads TGTGCCAGCAGTTTGGGACCGGGACAACCGGCGGACCGGGGCACCGGGGAGCTGTTTTTT. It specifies CASSLGPGQPADRGTGELFF.

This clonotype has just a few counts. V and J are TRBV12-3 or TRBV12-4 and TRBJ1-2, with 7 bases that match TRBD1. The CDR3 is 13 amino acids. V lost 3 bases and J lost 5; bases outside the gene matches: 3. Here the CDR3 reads CASSLSGGYGYTF. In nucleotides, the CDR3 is TGTGCCAGCAGTTTGTCAGGGGGATATGGCTACACCTTC.

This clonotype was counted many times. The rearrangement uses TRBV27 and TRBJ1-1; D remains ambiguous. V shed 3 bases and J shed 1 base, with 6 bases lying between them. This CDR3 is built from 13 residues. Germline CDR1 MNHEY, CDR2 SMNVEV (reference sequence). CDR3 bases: TGTGCCAGCAGTTTTTGGCAGAACACTGAAGCTTTCTTT. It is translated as CASSFWQNTEAFF.

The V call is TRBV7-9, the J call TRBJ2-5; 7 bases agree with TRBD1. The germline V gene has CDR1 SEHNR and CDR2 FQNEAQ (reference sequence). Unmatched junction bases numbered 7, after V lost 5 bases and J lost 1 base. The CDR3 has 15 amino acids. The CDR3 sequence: CASSPTGSLQETQYF. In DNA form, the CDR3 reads TGTGCCAGCAGCCCGACAGGGAGCCTCCAAGAGACCCAGTACTTC.

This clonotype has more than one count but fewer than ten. The DNA of the CDR3 is TGCGCCAGCAGCCAAGAGGACAGGGGGCATGAAAAACTGTTTTTT. It encodes CASSQEDRGHEKLFF. J is TRBJ1-4 and V is TRBV4-1; TRBD1 aligns across 11 bases. Germline-derived CDR1 and CDR2 are MGHRA and YSYEKL. Trimming took 0 bases from V and 6 from J; bases not matched to a gene: 0. The CDR3 is 15 amino acids.

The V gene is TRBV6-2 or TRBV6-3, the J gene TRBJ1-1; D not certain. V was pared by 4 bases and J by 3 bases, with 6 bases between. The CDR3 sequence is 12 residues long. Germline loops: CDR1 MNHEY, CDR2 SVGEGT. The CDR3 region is CASSFMDTEAFF. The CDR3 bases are TGTGCCAGCAGTTTTATGGACACTGAAGCTTTCTTT.

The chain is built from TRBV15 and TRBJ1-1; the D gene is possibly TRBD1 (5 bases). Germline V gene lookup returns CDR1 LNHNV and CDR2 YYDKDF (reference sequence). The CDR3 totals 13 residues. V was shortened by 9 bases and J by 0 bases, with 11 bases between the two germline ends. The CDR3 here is CATSGTLNTEAFF. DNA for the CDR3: TGTGCCACTTCCGGGACGTTGAACACTGAAGCTTTCTTT.

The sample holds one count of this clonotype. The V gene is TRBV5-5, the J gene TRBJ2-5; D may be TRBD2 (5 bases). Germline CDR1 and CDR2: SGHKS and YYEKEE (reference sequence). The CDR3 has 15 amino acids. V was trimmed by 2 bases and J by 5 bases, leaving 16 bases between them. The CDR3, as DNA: TGTGCCAGCAGCTTAAATGGACCCCGGAGGGAGACCCAGTACTTC. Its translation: CASSLNGPRRETQYF.

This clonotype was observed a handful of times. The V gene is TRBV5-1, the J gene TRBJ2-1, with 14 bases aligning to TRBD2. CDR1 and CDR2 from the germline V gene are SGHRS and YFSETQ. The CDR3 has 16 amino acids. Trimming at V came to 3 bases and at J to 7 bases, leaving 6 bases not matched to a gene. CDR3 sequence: CASSSRLAGGINEQFF. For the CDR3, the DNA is TGCGCCAGCAGCTCCAGACTAGCGGGGGGGATAAATGAGCAGTTCTTC.

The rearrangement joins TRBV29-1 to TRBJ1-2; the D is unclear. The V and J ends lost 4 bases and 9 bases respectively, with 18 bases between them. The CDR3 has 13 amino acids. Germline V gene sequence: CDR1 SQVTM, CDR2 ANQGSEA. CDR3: CSVAPETAQSYTF. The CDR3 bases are TGCAGCGTTGCCCCTGAAACAGCCCAGAGCTACACCTTC.

As DNA, the CDR3 is TGCGCCAGCAGCCAAGATTCGGGGGGGAACACAGATACGCAGTATTTT. Amino acid sequence: CASSQDSGGNTDTQYF. The chain combines TRBV4-1 with TRBJ2-3, with TRBD2 matching 8 bases. J lost 2 bases, V lost 0 bases, and 4 bases had no gene match. In germline, CDR1 is MGHRA, CDR2 YSYEKL. The length of the CDR3 is 16 residues.

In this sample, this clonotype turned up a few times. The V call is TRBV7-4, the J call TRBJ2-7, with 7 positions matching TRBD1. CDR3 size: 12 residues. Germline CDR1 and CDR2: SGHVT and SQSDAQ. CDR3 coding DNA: TGTGCTAGCAGGGGACAGCAGGGCGAGCAGTACGTC. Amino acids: CASRGQQGEQYV.

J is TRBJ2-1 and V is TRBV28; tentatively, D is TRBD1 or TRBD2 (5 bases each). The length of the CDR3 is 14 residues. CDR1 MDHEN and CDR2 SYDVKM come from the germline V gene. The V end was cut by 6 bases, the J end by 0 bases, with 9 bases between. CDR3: CASRGTASYNEQFF. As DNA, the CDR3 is TGTGCCAGCAGAGGGACGGCCTCCTACAATGAGCAGTTCTTC.

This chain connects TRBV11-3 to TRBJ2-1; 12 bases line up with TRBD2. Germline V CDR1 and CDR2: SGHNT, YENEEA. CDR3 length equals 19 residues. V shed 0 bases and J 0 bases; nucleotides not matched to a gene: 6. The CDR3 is CASSLDQLAGGGSYNEQFF. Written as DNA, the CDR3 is TGTGCCAGCAGCTTAGATCAGCTAGCGGGGGGGGGCTCCTACAATGAGCAGTTCTTC.

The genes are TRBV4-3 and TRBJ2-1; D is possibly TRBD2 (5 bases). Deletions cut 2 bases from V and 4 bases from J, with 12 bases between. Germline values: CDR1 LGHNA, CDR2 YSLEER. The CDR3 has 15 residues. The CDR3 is CASSQTPGKYNEQFF. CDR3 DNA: TGCGCCAGCAGCCAAACACCCGGGAAATACAATGAGCAGTTCTTC.

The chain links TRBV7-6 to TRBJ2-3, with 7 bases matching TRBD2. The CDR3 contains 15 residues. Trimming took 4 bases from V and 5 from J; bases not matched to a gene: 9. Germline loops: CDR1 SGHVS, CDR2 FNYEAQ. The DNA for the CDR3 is TGTGCCAGCAGCTCTACGACTGGGGGGGGAGATACGCAGTATTTT. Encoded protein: CASSSTTGGGDTQYF.

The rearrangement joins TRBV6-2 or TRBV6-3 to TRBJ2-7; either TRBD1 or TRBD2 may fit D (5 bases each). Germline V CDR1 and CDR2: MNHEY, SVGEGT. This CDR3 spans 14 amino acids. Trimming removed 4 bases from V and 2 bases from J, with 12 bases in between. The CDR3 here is CASSFTGAPYEQYV. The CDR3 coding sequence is TGTGCCAGCAGTTTCACCGGGGCCCCCTACGAGCAGTACGTC.

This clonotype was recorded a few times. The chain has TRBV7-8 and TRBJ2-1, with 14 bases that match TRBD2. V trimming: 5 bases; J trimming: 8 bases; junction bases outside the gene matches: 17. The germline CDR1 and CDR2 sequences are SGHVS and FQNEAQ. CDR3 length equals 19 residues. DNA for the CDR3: TGTGCCAGCAGCCCTGCGGCTTGGACTAGCGGGGGGCCAAGAGATGAGCAGTTCTTC. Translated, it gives CASSPAAWTSGGPRDEQFF.